A single sample is the source of the 15 T cell receptor beta chains below, sequenced in a study of cytotoxic CD8 clonotypes in ibrutinib-treated CLL. Profiled with immunoSEQ multiplex PCR; TCRdb holds only in-frame clones, not every one. Found here are 160,000 or so clones, over 75% of them singletons; the top ten hold roughly 3%. Sample: PBMCs, taken at disease progression, from a patient treated with ibrutinib. The receptors derive from a human donor with chronic lymphocytic leukemia.

V gene TRBV7-3 combines with J gene TRBJ2-3, with 10 bases that match TRBD2. CDR3 size: 15 residues. CDR1 is SGHTA and CDR2 is FQGTGA in the germline V gene. Trimming at V came to 5 bases and at J to 0 bases, leaving 2 bases not matched to a gene. In DNA form, the CDR3 reads TGTGCCAGCAGCGCGGGACTAGCGAGCACAGATACGCAGTATTTT. This gives the protein CASSAGLASTDTQYF.

In its sample, this clone was seen a few times. V is TRBV9 and J is TRBJ1-1; perhaps TRBD1 as D (6 bases). The CDR3 covers 12 residues. Germline V gene sequence: CDR1 SGDLS, CDR2 YYNGEE. Trimming removed 3 bases from V and 11 bases from J, with 14 bases in between. DNA for the CDR3: TGTGCCAGCAGCGGGAATGACAGGAACGCTTTCTTT. As protein: CASSGNDRNAFF.

The V gene is TRBV10-1, the J gene TRBJ2-5; D ambiguous. V was cut by 3 bases and J by 5 bases, with 10 bases left in between. The CDR3 covers 13 residues. The germline V gene has CDR1 WNHNN and CDR2 SYGVQD (reference sequence). The CDR3 reads CASSDGRTETQYF. Written as DNA, the CDR3 is TGCGCCAGCAGTGACGGCAGGACGGAGACCCAGTACTTC.

The chain employs TRBV28 and TRBJ1-5; 7 positions agree with TRBD1. Germline V lookup: CDR1 MDHEN, CDR2 SYDVKM. V lost 6 bases, J lost 1 base, and 21 bases stayed unmatched. CDR3 length: 20 amino acids. CDR3 sequence reads: CASRNQGDGTAGMSNQPQHF. The CDR3 DNA follows: TGTGCCAGCAGAAATCAAGGAGACGGGACAGCGGGTATGAGCAATCAGCCCCAGCATTTT.

V usage is TRBV7-2 and J usage is TRBJ2-7; TRBD2 matches 8 bases. Germline V CDR1 and CDR2: SGHTA, FQGNSA. CDR3 length: 14 residues. V shed 1 base, J shed 4 bases, and the junction held 3 bases outside the gene matches. The CDR3 sequence: CASSLGLAGYEQYF. The CDR3 nucleotides read TGTGCCAGCAGCTTAGGGCTAGCGGGTTACGAGCAGTACTTC.

V and J are TRBV2 and TRBJ1-2, with D uncertain. In germline, CDR1 is SNHLY, CDR2 FYNNEI. V was pared by 3 bases and J by 8 bases, with 7 bases between. The CDR3 spans 11 residues. CDR3 protein: CASSDTSGYTF. Here the CDR3 DNA reads TGTGCCAGCAGTGATACATCAGGCTACACCTTC.

This clone was seen only a few times. The rearrangement uses TRBV7-3 and TRBJ1-5, with D tentatively TRBD1 (5 bases). Trimming took 0 bases from V and 5 from J, leaving 8 bases between them. Germline CDR1 is SGHTA and CDR2 is FQGTGA. This CDR3 spans 14 amino acids. CDR3 amino acids: CASSLTGGDQPQHF. The CDR3 DNA sequence: TGTGCCAGCAGCTTAACGGGAGGGGATCAGCCCCAGCATTTT.

The V and J genes are TRBV19 and TRBJ1-4, with D possibly matching TRBD1 (5 bases). V lost 5 bases and J lost 4, with 14 bases in between. This CDR3 is built from 15 residues. The germline V gene encodes CDR1 LNHDA and CDR2 SQIVND (reference sequence). The CDR3 DNA reads as TGTGCCAGTAGTCAAACCAGGGATTATAATGAAAAACTGTTTTTT. Protein product: CASSQTRDYNEKLFF.

This rearrangement joins TRBV27 to TRBJ2-5, with D maybe TRBD1 (6 bases). CDR3 length equals 15 residues. Germline-derived CDR1 and CDR2 are MNHEY and SMNVEV (reference sequence). V gave up 7 bases and J gave up 1 base, with 16 bases separating them. The CDR3 bases are TGTGCCAGCACCCCCGGTCAGGGGCCCCAAGAGACCCAGTACTTC. Its protein is CASTPGQGPQETQYF.

The chain uses TRBV7-8 and TRBJ2-3, with TRBD1 as a possible D gene (7 bases). This CDR3 contains 14 residues. V was clipped by 2 bases and J by 6 bases, with 12 bases between them. Germline lookup yields CDR1 SGHVS and CDR2 FQNEAQ. CDR3 sequence (DNA): TGTGCCAGCAGCTTACGACAGGGAGGCGATACGCAGTATTTT. Its protein product is CASSLRQGGDTQYF.

The rearrangement joins TRBV7-3 to TRBJ2-2; 7 bases map to TRBD2. The CDR3 has 15 residues. V was clipped by 5 bases and J by 6 bases; unmatched bases: 9. Germline CDR1 is SGHTA and CDR2 is FQGTGA. In DNA form, the CDR3 reads TGTGCCAGCAGCCCCGGGGCTAGCGGTCCCGGGGAGCTGTTTTTT. Protein sequence: CASSPGASGPGELFF.

This chain links TRBV5-4 with TRBJ2-3, with 7 bases lining up with TRBD2. V gave up 1 base and J gave up 4 bases; unmatched junction bases: 6. Germline loops: CDR1 SGHNT, CDR2 YYREEE (reference sequence). The CDR3 has 15 amino acids. CDR3 nucleotide sequence: TGTGCCAGCAGCTTGTCTAGCGGACCCGCAGATACGCAGTATTTT. Amino acid sequence: CASSLSSGPADTQYF.

The chain uses TRBV7-3 and TRBJ2-3; D unclear. The V gene lost 2 bases and the J gene lost 4 bases, with 10 bases spanning the gap. Germline-derived CDR1 and CDR2 are SGHTA and FQGTGA. The CDR3 is 14 residues long. CDR3 loop: CASSLGVVADTQYF. The CDR3, as DNA: TGTGCCAGCAGCTTAGGAGTTGTGGCAGATACGCAGTATTTT.

The count of this clone is one. The chain has TRBV5-6 and TRBJ2-2; 9 nucleotides line up with TRBD1. CDR3 length equals 17 residues. CDR1 SGHDT and CDR2 YYEEEE come from the germline V gene. Unmatched junction bases numbered 11, after V lost 1 base and J lost 7 bases. The CDR3 DNA follows: TGTGCCAGCAGCTTGCCGGGACAGGGTTTCGGTGGCGGGGAGCTGTTTTTT. It translates to CASSLPGQGFGGGELFF.

The V and J genes are TRBV28 and TRBJ1-5, with 7 positions matching TRBD1. There are 14 residues in the CDR3. V shed 7 bases, J shed 4 bases, and the junction held 7 bases outside the gene matches. Germline lookup yields CDR1 MDHEN and CDR2 SYDVKM. The CDR3 loop reads CASKPGQANQPQHF. Written as DNA, the CDR3 is TGTGCCAGCAAACCCGGACAGGCTAATCAGCCCCAGCATTTT. Full variable domain (rest looked up from reference TRBV28 and TRBJ1-5): DVKVTQSSRYLVKRTGEKVFLECVQDMDHENMFWYRQDPGLGLRLIYFSYDVKMKEKGDIPEGYSVSREKKERFSLILESASTNQTSMYLCASKPGQANQPQHFGDGTRLSIL.